This TCR beta chain was sequenced for a study of T cell responses to AZD1222 COVID-19 vaccine (dated by TCRdb to about 2021). About the full investigation: TCR sequencing covered over 230 trial participants: 207 given two doses of AZD1222 and approximately 26 given two doses of MenACWY control vaccine. Trial participants were enrolled by age into subgroups of 18-55, 56-69 and 70-plus years, and 148, 28 and 57 TCR-sequenced participants, respectively, were included in these subgroups. Broad study findings and their caveats: Conclusions about previously exposed vaccinees are limited because only a handful of AZD1222 recipients were SARS-CoV-2 seropositive at baseline. Epitopes outside the regions mutated in the B.1.351 and B.1.1.7 variants were reportedly recognized by nearly half of the unique spike-specific TCRs. CD4 TCRs associated with the vaccine covered the entire spike protein, and the dominant responses were in regions 160-218 and 743-854. Participants were mostly white British, with more females than males. The authors suggested clonal diversity may have been underestimated. After two AZD1222 doses, both the breadth and the depth of spike-specific TCRs were significantly higher than at day 0 and than in MenACWY recipients. Because no samples from the day 14 peak response were available, repertoires could be characterized only after the peak T cell response. The 56-69-year group was small, and its depth increase did not reach significance, likely because of low power.

The CDR3 regions of human TCRbeta chains were analyzed by immunosequencing. For the original study's pipeline: Repertoire TCRs were checked for matches against a reference library of SARS-CoV-2-specific TCRs that had been generated using the MIRA antigen-specificity platform. Breadth meant the fraction of unique TCRs that were SARS-CoV-2-associated, whereas depth meant the fraction of total T cells that were SARS-CoV-2-associated. Each spike-specific TCR was assigned to its reactive spike region and to a CD4 or CD8 class using the MIRA data. Log10-transformed breadth and depth values were compared by one-way ANOVA with Sidak's multiple comparisons tests. The clones in this table, taken by TCRdb from immuneACCESS, are in-frame only. Not every clone is retained; where verified, under half of the shortfall comes from an unresolved V gene, and the cause of the rest is unknown. The V and J calls and clone size are taken from that table; D and trimming were inferred from the DNA. Recorded for this sample are 130,000 to 150,000 clones; 85% to 95% of them occurred a single time. The ten top clones hold more than 10% of the sample.

Details on this clone: Its binding antigen is unknown. Base qualities are missing; no much larger clone stands one base away.

The time point label, read with the paper, signifies: sample from adult after SARS-CoV-2 infection, after symptom onset. A couple of convalescent COVID-19 patients, sampled after symptom onset from adults with prior SARS-CoV-2 infection, were also TCR-sequenced for comparison. Relative to germline, V is 8 bases shorter and J is 0 bases shorter, with 14 bases between their ends. CDR1 and CDR2 are read off the germline V gene as SGHAT and FQNNGV. Counted from cysteine to phenylalanine, this CDR3 has 14 amino acids. The kept DNA is CDR3 alone, 42 bases in frame from the first base. The sample in question was peripheral blood, obtained after recovery from COVID-19. The V and J segments used are TRBV11-2 and TRBJ2-7, and TRBD2 may be the D gene, going by 5 matching bases. The source of this sequence is an adult who had recovered from COVID-19. The nucleotide sequence reads TGTGCCAGCTCCACCACGGGGAGCTCCTACGAGCAGTACTTC. Its protein is CASSTTGSSYEQYF.